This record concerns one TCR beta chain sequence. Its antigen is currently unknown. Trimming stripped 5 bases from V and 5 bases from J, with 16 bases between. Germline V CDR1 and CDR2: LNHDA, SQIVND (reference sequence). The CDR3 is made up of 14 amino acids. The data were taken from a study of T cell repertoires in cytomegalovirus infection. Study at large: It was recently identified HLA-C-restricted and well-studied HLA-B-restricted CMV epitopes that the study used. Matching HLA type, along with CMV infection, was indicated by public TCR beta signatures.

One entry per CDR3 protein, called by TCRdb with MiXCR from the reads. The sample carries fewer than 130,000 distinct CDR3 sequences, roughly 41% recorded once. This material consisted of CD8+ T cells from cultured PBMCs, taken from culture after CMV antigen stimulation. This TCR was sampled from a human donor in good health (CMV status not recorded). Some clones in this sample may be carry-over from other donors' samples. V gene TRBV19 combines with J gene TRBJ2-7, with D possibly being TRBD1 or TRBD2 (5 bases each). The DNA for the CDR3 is TGTGCCAGTAGTCCAGGGACGCAAGGTCACGAGCAGTACTTC. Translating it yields CASSPGTQGHEQYF.